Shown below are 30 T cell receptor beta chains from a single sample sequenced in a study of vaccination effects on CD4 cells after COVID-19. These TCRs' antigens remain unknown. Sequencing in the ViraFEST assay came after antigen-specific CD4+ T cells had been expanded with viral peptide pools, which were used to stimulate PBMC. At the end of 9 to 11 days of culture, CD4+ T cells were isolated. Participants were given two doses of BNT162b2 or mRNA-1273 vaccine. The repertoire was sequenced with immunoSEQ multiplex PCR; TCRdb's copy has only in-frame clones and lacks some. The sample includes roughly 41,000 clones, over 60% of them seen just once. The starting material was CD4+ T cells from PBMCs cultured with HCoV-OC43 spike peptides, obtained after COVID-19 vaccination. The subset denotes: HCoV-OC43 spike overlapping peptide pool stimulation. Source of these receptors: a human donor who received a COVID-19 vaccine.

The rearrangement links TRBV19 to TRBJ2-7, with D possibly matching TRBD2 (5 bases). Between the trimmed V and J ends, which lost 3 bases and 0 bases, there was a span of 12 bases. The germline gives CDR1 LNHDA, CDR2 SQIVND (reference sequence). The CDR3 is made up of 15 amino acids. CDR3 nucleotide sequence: TGTGCCAGTAGTATCCTGACGGGGTTCTCCTACGAGCAGTACTTC. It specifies CASSILTGFSYEQYF.

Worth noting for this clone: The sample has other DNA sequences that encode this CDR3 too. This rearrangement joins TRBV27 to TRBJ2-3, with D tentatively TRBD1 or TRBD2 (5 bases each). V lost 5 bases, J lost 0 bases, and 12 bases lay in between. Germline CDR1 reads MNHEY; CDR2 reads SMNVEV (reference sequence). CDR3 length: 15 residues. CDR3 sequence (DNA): TGTGCCAGCAGTCCAGGGACGTCTAGCACAGATACGCAGTATTTT. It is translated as CASSPGTSSTDTQYF.

CDR3 coding DNA: TGTGCCAGCAGCCTTAATCGGACTTCTAACTATAATTCACCCCTCCACTTT. Its translation is CASSLNRTSNYNSPLHF. The rearrangement links TRBV7-8 to TRBJ1-6; the D is unclear. The V gene lost 5 bases and the J gene lost 3 bases, with 17 bases spanning the gap. The CDR3 has 17 amino acids. CDR1 and CDR2 (germline): SGHVS, FQNEAQ.

The CDR3 protein is CASSDPGNEKLFF. The CDR3 bases are TGCGCCAGCAGTGACCCCGGTAATGAAAAACTGTTTTTT. The chain couples TRBV10-2 to TRBJ1-4; no firm D call. V was trimmed by 3 bases and J by 4 bases, leaving 6 bases between them. Germline V gene sequence: CDR1 WSHSY, CDR2 SAAADI. The CDR3 covers 13 residues.

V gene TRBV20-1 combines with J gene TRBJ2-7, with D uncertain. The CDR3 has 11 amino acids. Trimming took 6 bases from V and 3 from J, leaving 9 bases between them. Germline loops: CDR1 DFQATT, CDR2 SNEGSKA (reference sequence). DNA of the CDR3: TGCAGTGCACAAAGCGACTACGAGCAGTACTTC. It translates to CSAQSDYEQYF.

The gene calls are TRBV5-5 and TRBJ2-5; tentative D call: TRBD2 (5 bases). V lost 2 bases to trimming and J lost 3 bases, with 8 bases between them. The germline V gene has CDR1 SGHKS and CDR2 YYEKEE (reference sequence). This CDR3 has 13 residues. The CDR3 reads CASSLPGEETQYF. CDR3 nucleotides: TGTGCCAGCAGCTTACCCGGGGAAGAGACCCAGTACTTC.

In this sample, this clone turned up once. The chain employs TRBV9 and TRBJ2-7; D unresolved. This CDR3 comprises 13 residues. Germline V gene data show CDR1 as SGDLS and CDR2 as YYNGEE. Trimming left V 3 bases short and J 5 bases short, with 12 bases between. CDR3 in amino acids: CASSAAARNEQYF. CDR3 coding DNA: TGTGCCAGCAGCGCAGCCGCTCGGAACGAGCAGTACTTC.

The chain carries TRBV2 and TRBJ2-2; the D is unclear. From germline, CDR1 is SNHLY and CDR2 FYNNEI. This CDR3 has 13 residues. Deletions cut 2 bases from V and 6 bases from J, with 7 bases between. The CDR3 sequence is CASSEFGAGELFF. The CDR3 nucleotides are TGTGCCAGCAGTGAATTTGGGGCCGGGGAGCTGTTTTTT.

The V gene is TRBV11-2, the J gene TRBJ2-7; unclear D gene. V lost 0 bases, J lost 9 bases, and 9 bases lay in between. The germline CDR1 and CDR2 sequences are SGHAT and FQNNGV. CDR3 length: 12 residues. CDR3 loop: CASSLEVFGQYF. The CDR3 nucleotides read TGTGCCAGCAGCTTAGAAGTCTTCGGGCAGTACTTC. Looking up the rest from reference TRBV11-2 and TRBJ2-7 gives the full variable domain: EAGVAQSPRYKIIEKRQSVAFWCNPISGHATLYWYQQILGQGPKLLIQFQNNGVVDDSQLPKDRFSAERLKGVDSTLKIQPAKLEDSAVYLCASSLEVFGQYFGPGTRLTVT.

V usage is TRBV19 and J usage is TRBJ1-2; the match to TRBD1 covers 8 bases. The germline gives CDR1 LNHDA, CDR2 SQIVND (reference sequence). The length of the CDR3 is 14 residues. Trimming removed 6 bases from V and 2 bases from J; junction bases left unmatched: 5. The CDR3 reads CASRTGDSNYGYTF. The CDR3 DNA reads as TGTGCCAGTAGGACAGGGGATTCAAACTATGGCTACACCTTC. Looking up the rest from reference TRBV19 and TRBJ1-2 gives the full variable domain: DGGITQSPKYLFRKEGQNVTLSCEQNLNHDAMYWYRQDPGQGLRLIYYSQIVNDFQKGDIAEGYSVSREKKESFPLTVTSAQKNPTAFYLCASRTGDSNYGYTFGSGTRLTVV.

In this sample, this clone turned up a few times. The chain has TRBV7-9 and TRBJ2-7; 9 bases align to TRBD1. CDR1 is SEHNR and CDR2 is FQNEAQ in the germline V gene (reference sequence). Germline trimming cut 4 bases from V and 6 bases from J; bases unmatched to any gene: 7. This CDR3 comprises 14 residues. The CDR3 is CASSSGQGSPEQYF. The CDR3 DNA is TGTGCCAGCAGCTCGGGACAGGGTAGTCCCGAGCAGTACTTC.

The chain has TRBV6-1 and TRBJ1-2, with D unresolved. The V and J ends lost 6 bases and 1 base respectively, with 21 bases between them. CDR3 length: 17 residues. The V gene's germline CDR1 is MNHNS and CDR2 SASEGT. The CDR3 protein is CASSEFSKGPLNYGYTF. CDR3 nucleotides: TGTGCCAGCAGCGAATTTTCAAAGGGCCCGCTTAACTATGGCTACACCTTC.

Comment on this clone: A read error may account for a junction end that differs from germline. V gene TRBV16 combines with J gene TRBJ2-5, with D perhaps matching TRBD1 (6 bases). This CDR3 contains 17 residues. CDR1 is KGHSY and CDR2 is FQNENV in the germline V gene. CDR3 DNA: TGTGCCAGCAACCAACTTTTTGAACAGGGCAATCAAGAGACCCAGTACTTC. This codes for CASNQLFEQGNQETQYF.

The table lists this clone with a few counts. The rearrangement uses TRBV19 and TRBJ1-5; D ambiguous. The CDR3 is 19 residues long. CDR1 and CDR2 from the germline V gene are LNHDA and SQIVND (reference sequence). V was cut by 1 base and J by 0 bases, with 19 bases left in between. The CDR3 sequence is CASSIGSGRLLHSNQPQHF. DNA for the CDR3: TGTGCCAGTAGTATAGGTTCAGGAAGGCTGCTACATAGCAATCAGCCCCAGCATTTT.

The CDR3 DNA reads TGCGCCAGCAGCTTGGCCTACGGGAGCTCCTACAATGAGCAGTTCTTC. Protein sequence: CASSLAYGSSYNEQFF. The genes are TRBV5-1 and TRBJ2-1; D is possibly TRBD2 (6 bases). The CDR3 loop spans 16 amino acids. V lost 0 bases and J lost 0, with 10 bases in between. Looked up from germline, CDR1 is SGHRS and CDR2 is YFSETQ.

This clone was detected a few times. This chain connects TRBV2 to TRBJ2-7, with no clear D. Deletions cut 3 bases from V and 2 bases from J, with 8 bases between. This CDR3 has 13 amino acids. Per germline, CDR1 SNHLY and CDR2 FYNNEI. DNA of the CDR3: TGTGCCAGCAGTGACTTCGTGGCCTACGAGCAGTACTTC. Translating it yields CASSDFVAYEQYF.

This CDR3 reads CASSQDRAGTNSPLHF. CDR3 nucleotide sequence: TGTGCCAGCAGCCAAGATAGGGCAGGGACTAATTCACCCCTCCACTTT. This chain links TRBV4-2 with TRBJ1-6; the D gene is possibly TRBD1 (5 bases). V lost 0 bases and J lost 6, with 12 bases in between. Germline CDR1 and CDR2: LGHNA and YNFKEQ. This CDR3 is built from 16 residues.

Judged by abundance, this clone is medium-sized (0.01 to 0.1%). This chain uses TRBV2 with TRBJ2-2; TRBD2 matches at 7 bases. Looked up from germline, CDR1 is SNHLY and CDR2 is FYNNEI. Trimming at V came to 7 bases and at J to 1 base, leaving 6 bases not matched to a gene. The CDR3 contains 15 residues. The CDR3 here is CASIFAGENTGELFF. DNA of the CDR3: TGTGCCAGCATTTTCGCGGGGGAGAACACCGGGGAGCTGTTTTTT.

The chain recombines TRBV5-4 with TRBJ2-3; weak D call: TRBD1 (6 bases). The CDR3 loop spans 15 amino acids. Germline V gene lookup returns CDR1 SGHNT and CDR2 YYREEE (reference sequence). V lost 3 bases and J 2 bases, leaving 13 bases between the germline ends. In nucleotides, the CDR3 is TGTGCCAGCAGCTCCTGGACAGAGCCCACAGATACGCAGTATTTT. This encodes CASSSWTEPTDTQYF. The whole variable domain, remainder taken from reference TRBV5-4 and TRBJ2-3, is ETGVTQSPTHLIKTRGQQVTLRCSSQSGHNTVSWYQQALGQGPQFIFQYYREEENGRGNFPPRFSGLQFPNYSSELNVNALELDDSALYLCASSSWTEPTDTQYFGPGTRLTVL.

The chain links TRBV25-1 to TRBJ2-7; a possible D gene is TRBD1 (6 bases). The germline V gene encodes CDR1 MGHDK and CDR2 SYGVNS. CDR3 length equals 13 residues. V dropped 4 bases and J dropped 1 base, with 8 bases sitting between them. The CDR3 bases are TGTGCCAGCAGTGTCGGACAGTCCTACGAGCAGTACTTC. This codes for CASSVGQSYEQYF.

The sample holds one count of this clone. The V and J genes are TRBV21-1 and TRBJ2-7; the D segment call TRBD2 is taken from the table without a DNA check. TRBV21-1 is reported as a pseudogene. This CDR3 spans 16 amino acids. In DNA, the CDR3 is TGTGCCAGCAGCAAAGAAAGGGCTAGCGGGGAAAACGAGCAGTACTTC. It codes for CASSKERASGENEQYF.

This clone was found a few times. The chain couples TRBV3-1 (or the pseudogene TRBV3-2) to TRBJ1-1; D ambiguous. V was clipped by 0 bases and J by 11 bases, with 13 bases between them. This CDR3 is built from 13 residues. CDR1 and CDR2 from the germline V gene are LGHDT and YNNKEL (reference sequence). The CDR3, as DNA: TGTGCCAGCAGCCAAGATGACACCTCGGGCGCTTTCTTT. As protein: CASSQDDTSGAFF.

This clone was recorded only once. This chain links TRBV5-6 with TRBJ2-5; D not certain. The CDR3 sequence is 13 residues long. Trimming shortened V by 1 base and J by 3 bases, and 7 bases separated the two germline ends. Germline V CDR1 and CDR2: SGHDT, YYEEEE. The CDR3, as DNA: TGTGCCAGCAGCTTGCCTGTTGAAGAGACCCAGTACTTC. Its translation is CASSLPVEETQYF.

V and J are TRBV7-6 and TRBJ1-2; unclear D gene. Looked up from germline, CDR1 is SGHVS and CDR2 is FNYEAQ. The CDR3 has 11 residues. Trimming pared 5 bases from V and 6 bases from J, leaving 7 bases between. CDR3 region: CASSNRDGYTF. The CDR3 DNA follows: TGTGCCAGCAGCAACCGAGATGGCTACACCTTC.

CDR3 sequence (DNA): TGCGCCAGCAGCTTGGATCGCACAGATACGCAGTATTTT. Translated: CASSLDRTDTQYF. This sequence joins TRBV5-1 and TRBJ2-3, with D unclear. Between the trimmed V and J ends, which lost 0 bases and 1 base, there was a span of 3 bases. Germline lookup yields CDR1 SGHRS and CDR2 YFSETQ. The CDR3 covers 13 residues.

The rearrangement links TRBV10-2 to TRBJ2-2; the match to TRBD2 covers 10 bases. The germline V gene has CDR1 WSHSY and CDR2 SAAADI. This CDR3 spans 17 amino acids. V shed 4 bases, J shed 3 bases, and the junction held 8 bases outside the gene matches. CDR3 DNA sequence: TGCGCCAGCAGTGTTTCTAGCGGGAGCTGGGACACCGGGGAGCTGTTTTTT. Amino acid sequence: CASSVSSGSWDTGELFF.

As DNA, the CDR3 is TGCGCCAGCAGCTTGGGGGGCTGGGGGGGCAATGAGCAGTTCTTC. Protein sequence: CASSLGGWGGNEQFF. The rearrangement joins TRBV5-1 to TRBJ2-1, with 7 positions matching TRBD2. Germline CDR1 SGHRS, CDR2 YFSETQ. With V trimmed by 0 bases and J by 6 bases, 6 bases remained unmatched. CDR3 length equals 15 residues.

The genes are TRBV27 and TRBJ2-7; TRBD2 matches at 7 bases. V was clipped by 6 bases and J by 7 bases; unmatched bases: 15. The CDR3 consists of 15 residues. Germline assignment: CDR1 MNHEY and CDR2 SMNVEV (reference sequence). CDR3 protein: CASSPKPGGMGEQYF. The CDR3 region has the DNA TGTGCCAGCAGCCCTAAGCCGGGAGGAATGGGGGAGCAGTACTTC.

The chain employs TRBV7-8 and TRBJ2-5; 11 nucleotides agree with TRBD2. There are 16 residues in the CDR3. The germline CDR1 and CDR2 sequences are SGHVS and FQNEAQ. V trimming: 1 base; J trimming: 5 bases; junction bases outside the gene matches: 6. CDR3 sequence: CASSLVILAGGETQYF. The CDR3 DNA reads TGTGCCAGCAGCTTAGTGATTCTAGCGGGAGGTGAGACCCAGTACTTC. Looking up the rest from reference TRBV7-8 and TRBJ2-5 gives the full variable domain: GAGVSQSPRYKVAKRGQDVALRCDPISGHVSLFWYQQALGQGPEFLTYFQNEAQLDKSGLPSDRFFAERPEGSVSTLKIQRTQQEDSAVYLCASSLVILAGGETQYFGPGTRLLVL.

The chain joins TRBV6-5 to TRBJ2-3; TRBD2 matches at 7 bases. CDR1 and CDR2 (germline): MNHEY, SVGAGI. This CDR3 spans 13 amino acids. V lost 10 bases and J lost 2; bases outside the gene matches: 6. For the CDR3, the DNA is TGTGCCATTGCTAGCGGCCCCACAGATACGCAGTATTTT. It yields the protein CAIASGPTDTQYF.